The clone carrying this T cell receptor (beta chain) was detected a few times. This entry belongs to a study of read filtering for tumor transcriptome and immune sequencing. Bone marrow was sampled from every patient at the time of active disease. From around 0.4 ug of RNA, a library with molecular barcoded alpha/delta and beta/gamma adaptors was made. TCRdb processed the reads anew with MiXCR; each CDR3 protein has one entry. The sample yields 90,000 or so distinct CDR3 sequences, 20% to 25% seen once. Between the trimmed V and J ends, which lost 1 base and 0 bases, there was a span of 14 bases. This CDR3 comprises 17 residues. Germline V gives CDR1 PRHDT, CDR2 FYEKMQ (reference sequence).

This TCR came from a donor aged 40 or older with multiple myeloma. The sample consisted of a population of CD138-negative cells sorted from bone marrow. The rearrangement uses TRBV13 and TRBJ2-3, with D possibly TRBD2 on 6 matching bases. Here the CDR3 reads CASSLEAGLTSTDTQYF. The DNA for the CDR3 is TGTGCCAGCAGCTTAGAGGCGGGACTGACAAGCACAGATACGCAGTATTTT. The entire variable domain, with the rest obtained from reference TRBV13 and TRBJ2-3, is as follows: AAGVIQSPRHLIKEKRETATLKCYPIPRHDTVYWYQQGPGQDPQFLISFYEKMQSDKGSIPDRFSAQQFSDYHSELNMSSLELGDSALYFCASSLEAGLTSTDTQYFGPGTRLTVL.